This entry concerns a single T cell receptor (beta chain). Its antigen is still unknown. The junction shows a germline mismatch at one end, possibly a read error. This sample stems from a study of cytotoxic CD8 clonotypes in ibrutinib-treated CLL. Assay used: immunoSEQ multiplex PCR; TCRdb lists only in-frame clones, some missing. The table shows over 200,000 clones, with 79% occurring only once. CDR3 length: 14 amino acids. Germline V gene sequence: CDR1 MGHRA, CDR2 YSYEKL. Study outcomes and limitations: Sustained-remission and progressing patients had unequal sampling times.

This chain connects TRBV4-1 to TRBJ2-1; 11 nucleotides match TRBD1. This clonotype was sampled from a human donor with chronic lymphocytic leukemia. This material consisted of PBMCs, taken after 12 months of ibrutinib treatment. The CDR3 loop reads CASRQGQGAFEQFF. The CDR3 coding sequence is TGCGCCAGCAGACAAGGACAGGGGGCGTTTGAGCAGTTCTTC.